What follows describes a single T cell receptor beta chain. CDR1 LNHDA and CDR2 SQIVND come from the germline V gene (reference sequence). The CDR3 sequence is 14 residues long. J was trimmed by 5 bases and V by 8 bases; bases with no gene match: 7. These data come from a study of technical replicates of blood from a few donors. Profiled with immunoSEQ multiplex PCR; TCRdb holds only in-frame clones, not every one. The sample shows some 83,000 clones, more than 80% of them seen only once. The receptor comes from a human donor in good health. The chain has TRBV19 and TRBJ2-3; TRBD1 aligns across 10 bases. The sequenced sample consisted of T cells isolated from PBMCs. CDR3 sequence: CASDLGQGGDTQYF. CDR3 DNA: TGTGCCAGTGACCTCGGACAGGGGGGAGATACGCAGTATTTT.